The clone carrying this T cell receptor beta chain was seen repeatedly, ten times or more. What it recognizes is unknown. Patients between 18 and 65 years old had hyperthyroidism, newly diagnosed and lasting under 2 months. This sample is part of a study of T cells in Graves' hyperthyroidism and ophthalmopathy. The CDR3 contains 15 residues. V shed 5 bases and J 0 bases; nucleotides not matched to a gene: 6. Study-level results: Blood also carried most thyroid clonotypes expanded above 0.001.

Template material for amplifying TCR beta CDR3 regions consisted of RNA transcripts. A first-round RT-PCR of the TCR CDR3 used the HTBI primer set. TCRdb re-analysed the multiplex PCR reads in MiXCR, keeping a single row per CDR3 protein. The sample records approximately 210,000 distinct CDR3 sequences, roughly 15% being singletons. V is TRBV12-3 or TRBV12-4 and J is TRBJ1-1; 7 nucleotides match TRBD1. Sequencing used blood. The TCR originated in a man aged 45-65 years with Graves' hyperthyroidism. The CDR3 is CASSPLGGLNTEAFF. CDR3 DNA: TGTGCCAGCAGTCCCCTAGGGGGCCTGAACACTGAAGCTTTCTTT.